The rows below give T cell receptor beta chains drawn from one sample of a study of control samples from healthy donors and cancer patients. Only in-frame clones appear in the TCRdb table, and some are missing; sequencing was by immunoSEQ multiplex PCR. The table lists over 15,000 clones, approximately 80% of them singletons. The source material was PBMCs. Receptors originate from a man aged 80 or over with head and neck cancer. Both conserved end residues are part of each CDR3. Fields, in order: CDR3 DNA, CDR3 protein, clone size, J gene, V gene, D gene. A D gene is named only where the DNA matches it firmly. Clone size appears in some rows only: once, few, many, or a class for an expanded clone.

TGTGCCAGCAGTTTACCAGGGGGCTTGGACACTGAAGCTTTCTTT,CASSLPGGLDTEAFF,-,TRBJ1-1,TRBV27,TRBD1
TGCGCCAGCAGCTTGCCCTTAGACCCTCAAGAGACCCAGTACTTC,CASSLPLDPQETQYF,-,TRBJ2-5,TRBV5-1,-
TGTGCCACCAGCACCTCTCCCAGGGGATACTACGAGCAGTACTTC,CATSTSPRGYYEQYF,-,TRBJ2-7,TRBV15,-
TGTGCCAGCAGCCCTCCCACGGGGGGTTTTAAAGCTTTCTTT,CASSPPTGGFKAFF,-,TRBJ1-1,TRBV7-9,-
TGTGCCAGCAGCCCGCAGACACTGAATAATTCACCCCTCCACTTT,CASSPQTLNNSPLHF,-,TRBJ1-6,TRBV14,-
TGTGCCTGGGCCTTTTCGGCGGGTGAAGCTTTCTTT,CAWAFSAGEAFF,-,TRBJ1-1,TRBV30,-
TGTGCCAGCAGTTTAACAGGGACTACTGGCTACACCTTC,CASSLTGTTGYTF,-,TRBJ1-2,TRBV12-3/TRBV12-4,-
TGCGCCAGCAGCTTGGAGATAGCGGGGGGGCCCCCAAATACGCAGTATTTT,CASSLEIAGGPPNTQYF,-,TRBJ2-3,TRBV5-1,TRBD2
TGCAGTGCTAGTGGTCCCACCGAGGGATGGCCCCAGCATTTT,CSASGPTEGWPQHF,-,TRBJ1-5,TRBV20-1,-
TGTGCCAGCAGTTTAGGTCGCGAGACCCAGTACTTC,CASSLGRETQYF,-,TRBJ2-5,TRBV12-3/TRBV12-4,-
TGTGCCAGTAGTAGAGCGGTCAGCTCCTACAATGAGCAGTTCTTC,CASSRAVSSYNEQFF,-,TRBJ2-1,TRBV19,-
TGTGCCAGCAGCCCGGACAGGGTGTATGAGCAGTTCTTC,CASSPDRVYEQFF,few,TRBJ2-1,TRBV2,TRBD1
TGTGCCAGCAGCTTGGCCGGGTCGCGGGGGGCAGAGACCCAGTACTTC,CASSLAGSRGAETQYF,-,TRBJ2-5,TRBV5-4,TRBD2
TGTGCCAGCAGCTTAAGAGGGGACTCCTACGAGCAGTACTTC,CASSLRGDSYEQYF,-,TRBJ2-7,TRBV11-3,-
TGCGCCAGCAGCTTGGGACTAGCGGGAGGAGAGACCCAGTACTTC,CASSLGLAGGETQYF,-,TRBJ2-5,TRBV5-1,TRBD2
TGTGCCAGCTCGGAGGGACAGACGAGTTATGGCTACACCTTC,CASSEGQTSYGYTF,once,TRBJ1-2,TRBV18,TRBD1
TGTGCCAGCAGCCCCCGGACCGCGCCTCCCTACAATGAGCAGTTCTTC,CASSPRTAPPYNEQFF,medium-sized,TRBJ2-1,TRBV7-8,-
TGCGCCAGCAGCTTGGCCGAGGCAGGGGGCGGGTCCGGGGAGCTGTTTTTT,CASSLAEAGGGSGELFF,-,TRBJ2-2,TRBV5-1,TRBD1
TGTGCCAGCAGCTTAGAGCATAATAGGGCCTACGAGCAGTACTTC,CASSLEHNRAYEQYF,few,TRBJ2-7,TRBV7-2,-
TGTGCCAGCAGTTTAACCGGGACAGCTCTCTATGGCTACACCTTC,CASSLTGTALYGYTF,-,TRBJ1-2,TRBV6-5,TRBD1
TGTGCCAGCAGCCAGAATCAGCACTATGGCTACACCTTC,CASSQNQHYGYTF,-,TRBJ1-2,TRBV3-1/TRBV3-2,-
TGTGCCAGCAGTCCGTTAGACAGGGCCTACGAGCAGTACTTC,CASSPLDRAYEQYF,-,TRBJ2-7,TRBV27,TRBD1
TGTGCCAGCAGAGTAGCGGGAGAGACCCAGTACTTC,CASRVAGETQYF,-,TRBJ2-5,TRBV2,TRBD2
TGTGCCAGCAGCCAAGCGGTTAGCGGGAGCCGAGAGACCCAGTACTTC,CASSQAVSGSRETQYF,-,TRBJ2-5,TRBV14,TRBD2
TGTGCCAGCAGCCAGACAAATATGAACACTGAAGCTTTCTTT,CASSQTNMNTEAFF,once,TRBJ1-1,TRBV14,-
TGTGCCAGCAGCTTAAGCTCCTACAATGAGCAGTTCTTC,CASSLSSYNEQFF,once,TRBJ2-1,TRBV7-3,-
TGTGCCAGCGCGAACACTGAAGCTTTCTTT,CASANTEAFF,-,TRBJ1-1,TRBV12-3/TRBV12-4,-
TGTGCCAGCAGCCAAGAAGTGGGACAGTTCCAAGAGACCCAGTACTTC,CASSQEVGQFQETQYF,once,TRBJ2-5,TRBV3-1/TRBV3-2,TRBD1
TGTGCCACCGTCGGAAGCTACGAGCAGTACTTC,CATVGSYEQYF,-,TRBJ2-7,TRBV10-3,-
TGTGCCAGCAGTCTAGGGACAGATGGCTACACCTTC,CASSLGTDGYTF,-,TRBJ1-2,TRBV7-9,TRBD1
TGCGCCAGCACCGCTATGGCGCAGGGGGACACCGGGGAGCTGTTTTTT,CASTAMAQGDTGELFF,-,TRBJ2-2,TRBV5-1,TRBD1
TGTGCCAGTAGTACGACAGGGTCTGACGAGCAGTACTTC,CASSTTGSDEQYF,-,TRBJ2-7,TRBV19,TRBD1
TGTGCCAGCAGCTCCCCCACCGACAGGGCCTCTGGAAACACCATATATTTT,CASSSPTDRASGNTIYF,-,TRBJ1-3,TRBV5-8,TRBD1
TGTGCCAGCAGCTCACCGAACACCGGGGAGCTGTTTTTT,CASSSPNTGELFF,-,TRBJ2-2,TRBV13,-
TGTGCCAGTAGTATAGATAGACATGGACTTTCCTACGAGCAGTACTTC,CASSIDRHGLSYEQYF,-,TRBJ2-7,TRBV19,-
TGTGCCACCCGGTCCTGGTCCACAGATACGCAGTATTTT,CATRSWSTDTQYF,-,TRBJ2-3,TRBV15,-
TGTGCCAGCAGCTTATTCGTGGATGAAGCTTTCTTT,CASSLFVDEAFF,-,TRBJ1-1,TRBV7-9,-
TGTGCCAGCAGCTTAAACAGGGAGGGCACTGAAGCTTTCTTT,CASSLNREGTEAFF,-,TRBJ1-1,TRBV11-2,-
TGTGCCAGCAGCCAAGGGGGTTCTGGAAACACCATATATTTT,CASSQGGSGNTIYF,-,TRBJ1-3,TRBV3-1/TRBV3-2,-
TGTGCCAGCAGTCTACAGGGGGCGAACCGATATGGCTACACCTTC,CASSLQGANRYGYTF,-,TRBJ1-2,TRBV6-5,TRBD1